This T cell receptor (beta chain) comes out of a study of OX40 agonist ivuxolimab in advanced cancers. With 5 bases clipped from V and 8 bases from J, the junction kept 5 bases outside the gene matches. The CDR3 spans 13 residues. CDR1 and CDR2 from the germline V gene are SGHVS and FQNEAQ. Prior autoimmune disease or systemic immunosuppression barred patients. This table comes from immunoSEQ multiplex PCR, and its TCRdb copy is limited to in-frame clones, with some not included. Of some 31,000 clones listed, about nine tenths are singletons. The sequence was collected from an adult with an advanced solid tumor such as melanoma, head and neck, liver or kidney cancer. V gene TRBV7-8 combines with J gene TRBJ1-4, with 7 bases aligning to TRBD1. Sequenced here: CD4+ or CD8+ T cells sorted from blood, sampled in a trial of the OX40 agonist ivuxolimab. CDR3 sequence (DNA): TGTGCCAGCAGCCTAGGGACAGAAGAAAAACTGTTTTTT. It translates to CASSLGTEEKLFF.